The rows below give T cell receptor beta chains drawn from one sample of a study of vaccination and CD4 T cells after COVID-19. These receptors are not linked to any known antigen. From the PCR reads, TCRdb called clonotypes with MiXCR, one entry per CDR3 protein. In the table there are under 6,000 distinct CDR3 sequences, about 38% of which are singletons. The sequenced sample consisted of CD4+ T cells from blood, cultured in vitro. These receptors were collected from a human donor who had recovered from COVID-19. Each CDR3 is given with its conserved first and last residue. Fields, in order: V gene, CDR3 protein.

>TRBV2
CASSVALIDTQYF
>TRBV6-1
CASSHRSNSNQPQHF
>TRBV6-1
CASRQGSDGYTF
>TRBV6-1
CASSPAYNEQFF
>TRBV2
CASSGQENTEAFF
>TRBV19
CASSTIRTGVGYTF
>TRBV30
CAWSGYRGLSTYEQYF
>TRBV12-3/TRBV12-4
CASSDRAIYTEAFF
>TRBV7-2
CASSVGQGAFEQFF
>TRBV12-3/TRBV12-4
CASSLETGTEAFF
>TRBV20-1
CSATYLQESYEQYF
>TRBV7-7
CASSFGRGSGETQYF
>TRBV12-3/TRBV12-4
CASSWVMAFPGTGELFF
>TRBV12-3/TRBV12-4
CASQGVNTEAFF
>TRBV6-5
CASSYRPGGSPLHF
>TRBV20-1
CSARGGWVYEQYF
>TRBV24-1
CATSDYRDEQFF
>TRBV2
CASAGLEETQYF
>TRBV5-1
CASSLGGRKSGGYTF
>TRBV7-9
CASSLYTAEKLFF
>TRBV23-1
CASSQSVGYSSNQPQHF
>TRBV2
CASSEIPAGELFF
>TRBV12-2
CASRPPVGTGMNTEAFF
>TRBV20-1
CSAVPDRGSGNTIYF
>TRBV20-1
CSAASDRAEQYF
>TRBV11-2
CASSQDLAGSTDTQYF
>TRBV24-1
CATSDTSQDLFQPQHF
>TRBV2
CASRDSPIGNQPQHF
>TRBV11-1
CASSSLGLGWAYEQYF
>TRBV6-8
CASSYRGVGMKSGQETQYF
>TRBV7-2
CASSLNPAGDTQYF